The next 3 T cell receptor beta chains were all read from a single sample in a study of shared clonotypes between healthy human individuals. Produced via immunoSEQ multiplex PCR; TCRdb's table is partial and in-frame only. This sample has millions of clones, with roughly 94% found just once. Source material: naive CD4+ T cells sorted from blood. Documented subset: CD45RA+ positively selected. These receptors were taken from a man aged 18 to 29 in good health.

The gene calls are TRBV25-1 and TRBJ2-3; D is tentatively TRBD1 or TRBD2 (6 bases each). The CDR3 length is 15 residues. CDR1 and CDR2 (germline): MGHDK, SYGVNS. V was trimmed by 2 bases and J by 1 base, leaving 10 bases between them. The CDR3 spells CASSEGGGRTDTQYF. In DNA form, the CDR3 reads TGTGCCAGCAGTGAAGGAGGGGGGCGCACAGATACGCAGTATTTT.

The chain links TRBV27 to TRBJ1-2, with 8 bases matching TRBD1. Germline-derived CDR1 and CDR2 are MNHEY and SMNVEV (reference sequence). V shed 5 bases, J shed 4 bases, and the junction held 12 bases outside the gene matches. The CDR3 totals 16 residues. CDR3 protein: CASSSRTGPTTYGYTF. Written as DNA, the CDR3 is TGTGCCAGCAGTAGTCGGACAGGGCCCACCACCTATGGCTACACCTTC.

The chain recombines TRBV6-5 with TRBJ2-7; 10 bases map to TRBD1. Germline V gene data show CDR1 as MNHEY and CDR2 as SVGAGI. The CDR3 totals 16 residues. Unmatched junction bases numbered 5, after V lost 2 bases and J lost 1 base. The CDR3 is CASSYLGTGVSYEQYF. CDR3 nucleotide sequence: TGTGCCAGCAGTTACCTCGGGACAGGGGTATCCTACGAGCAGTACTTC.